This is a list of T cell receptor beta chains from one sample in a study of T cells in Graves' hyperthyroidism and ophthalmopathy. Each CDR3 protein is one row after TCRdb ran MiXCR on the multiplex PCR reads. The sample consists of 350,000 or so distinct CDR3 sequences, 18% of them appearing once. Sequencing was carried out using blood. The receptors derive from a woman aged 45-65 years with Graves' hyperthyroidism. Both conserved end residues are part of each CDR3. The order of the fields is J gene, D gene, clone size, V gene, CDR3 protein, CDR3 DNA. The D gene is left open where the match is weak. Expanded clones get a size class; other rows say once, few or many, or leave the size out.

j_gene: TRBJ2-3
d_gene: TRBD1
abundance: many
v_gene: TRBV9
CDR3aa: CASSVSGQGDTDTQYF
CDR3nt: TGTGCCAGCAGCGTCTCCGGACAGGGGGACACAGATACGCAGTATTTT

j_gene: TRBJ2-2
d_gene: -
abundance: -
v_gene: TRBV2
CDR3aa: CASSEGGGAAGELFF
CDR3nt: TGTGCCAGCAGTGAAGGAGGGGGGGCCGCCGGGGAGCTGTTTTTT

j_gene: TRBJ2-3
d_gene: -
abundance: few
v_gene: TRBV5-1
CDR3aa: CASSIPASTDTQYF
CDR3nt: TGCGCCAGCAGCATCCCAGCTAGCACAGATACGCAGTATTTT

j_gene: TRBJ2-1
d_gene: -
abundance: -
v_gene: TRBV5-1
CDR3aa: CASSVSGSSNEQFF
CDR3nt: TGCGCCAGCAGCGTATCGGGGTCGTCCAATGAGCAGTTCTTC

j_gene: TRBJ1-1
d_gene: -
abundance: few
v_gene: TRBV4-1
CDR3aa: CASSYLSQDTEAFF
CDR3nt: TGCGCCAGCAGCTACCTATCTCAGGACACTGAAGCTTTCTTT

j_gene: TRBJ2-3
d_gene: TRBD2
abundance: many
v_gene: TRBV12-3/TRBV12-4
CDR3aa: CASSRAPGLADTQYF
CDR3nt: TGTGCCAGCAGTCGGGCGCCCGGACTAGCGGATACGCAGTATTTT

j_gene: TRBJ1-6
d_gene: -
abundance: few
v_gene: TRBV27
CDR3aa: CASTRGGHDSPLHF
CDR3nt: TGTGCCAGCACGAGGGGGGGTCATGATTCACCCCTCCACTTT

j_gene: TRBJ2-7
d_gene: -
abundance: -
v_gene: TRBV28
CDR3aa: CASSSGQSTYEQYF
CDR3nt: TGTGCCAGCAGTTCTGGTCAGTCCACCTACGAGCAGTACTTC

j_gene: TRBJ2-1
d_gene: TRBD1
abundance: many
v_gene: TRBV20-1
CDR3aa: CSASPGQGARNEQFF
CDR3nt: TGCAGTGCTAGTCCGGGACAGGGGGCTCGGAATGAGCAGTTCTTC

j_gene: TRBJ2-1
d_gene: -
abundance: few
v_gene: TRBV3-1
CDR3aa: CASSHPGHRYNEQFF
CDR3nt: TGTGCCAGCAGTCATCCGGGACACAGATACAATGAGCAGTTCTTC

j_gene: TRBJ1-5
d_gene: -
abundance: many
v_gene: TRBV20-1
CDR3aa: CSAADGSNQPQHF
CDR3nt: TGCAGTGCCGCCGACGGGAGCAATCAGCCCCAGCATTTT

j_gene: TRBJ2-5
d_gene: TRBD2
abundance: many
v_gene: TRBV3-1
CDR3aa: CASRGLAGRETQYF
CDR3nt: TGTGCCAGCAGAGGACTAGCGGGGAGAGAGACCCAGTACTTC

j_gene: TRBJ1-4
d_gene: -
abundance: -
v_gene: TRBV19
CDR3aa: CASSISSYNEKLFF
CDR3nt: TGTGCCAGTAGTATTAGCAGTTATAATGAAAAACTGTTTTTT

j_gene: TRBJ2-1
d_gene: -
abundance: many
v_gene: TRBV7-9
CDR3aa: CASSLASGFYNEQFF
CDR3nt: TGTGCCAGCAGCTTAGCTAGCGGATTCTACAATGAGCAGTTCTTC

j_gene: TRBJ2-3
d_gene: TRBD1
abundance: few
v_gene: TRBV18
CDR3aa: CASSGGQGATDTQYF
CDR3nt: TGTGCCAGCTCAGGGGGACAGGGAGCCACAGATACGCAGTATTTT

j_gene: TRBJ2-3
d_gene: -
abundance: -
v_gene: TRBV6-1
CDR3aa: CASSKQGWTDTQYF
CDR3nt: TGTGCCAGCAGTAAGCAGGGTTGGACAGATACGCAGTATTTT

j_gene: TRBJ1-1
d_gene: TRBD1
abundance: -
v_gene: TRBV30
CDR3aa: CALDRAGNTEAFF
CDR3nt: TGTGCCCTCGACAGGGCCGGGAACACTGAAGCTTTCTTT

j_gene: TRBJ1-2
d_gene: TRBD1
abundance: -
v_gene: TRBV10-1
CDR3aa: CASRDRGGGYTF
CDR3nt: TGCGCCAGCAGAGACAGGGGAGGTGGCTACACCTTC

j_gene: TRBJ1-2
d_gene: -
abundance: -
v_gene: TRBV7-9
CDR3aa: CASSYDVGGDYGYTF
CDR3nt: TGTGCCAGCAGCTACGACGTTGGGGGCGACTATGGCTACACCTTC

j_gene: TRBJ2-5
d_gene: TRBD2
abundance: many
v_gene: TRBV11-2
CDR3aa: CASSLELAGGADAETQYF
CDR3nt: TGTGCCAGCAGCTTAGAACTAGCGGGGGGAGCAGACGCAGAGACCCAGTACTTC

j_gene: TRBJ1-6
d_gene: -
abundance: -
v_gene: TRBV5-1
CDR3aa: CASSSGGSSYNSPLHF
CDR3nt: TGCGCCAGCAGCTCGGGGGGGAGCTCCTATAATTCACCCCTCCACTTT

j_gene: TRBJ1-1
d_gene: -
abundance: few
v_gene: TRBV19
CDR3aa: CASSSRGGTNTEAFF
CDR3nt: TGTGCCAGTAGTTCTCGGGGGGGCACGAACACTGAAGCTTTCTTT

j_gene: TRBJ2-1
d_gene: -
abundance: many
v_gene: TRBV6-1
CDR3aa: CATLPDRWAYNEQFF
CDR3nt: TGTGCCACTCTCCCTGACAGGTGGGCCTACAATGAGCAGTTCTTC

j_gene: TRBJ1-5
d_gene: -
abundance: many
v_gene: TRBV18
CDR3aa: CASSPGENQPQHF
CDR3nt: TGTGCCAGCTCACCGGGGGAAAATCAGCCCCAGCATTTT

j_gene: TRBJ2-7
d_gene: TRBD2
abundance: many
v_gene: TRBV11-2
CDR3aa: CASRRTSGGTYEQYF
CDR3nt: TGTGCCAGCAGGAGGACTAGCGGAGGCACCTACGAGCAGTACTTC

j_gene: TRBJ1-1
d_gene: TRBD1
abundance: -
v_gene: TRBV5-8
CDR3aa: CKSSLQTGAIGTEAFF
CDR3nt: TGTAAAAGCAGCTTGCAGACAGGGGCCATTGGCACTGAAGCTTTCTTT

j_gene: TRBJ1-2
d_gene: -
abundance: few
v_gene: TRBV6-9
CDR3aa: CASSYQTEGGYTF
CDR3nt: TGTGCCAGCAGTTACCAAACAGAGGGCGGCTACACCTTC

j_gene: TRBJ2-7
d_gene: TRBD2
abundance: few
v_gene: TRBV2
CDR3aa: CASSIREAYEQYF
CDR3nt: TGTGCCAGCAGTATTCGGGAGGCCTACGAGCAGTACTTC

j_gene: TRBJ2-3
d_gene: TRBD2
abundance: -
v_gene: TRBV5-5
CDR3aa: CASSVFLAGAITDTQYF
CDR3nt: TGTGCCAGCAGCGTATTCCTAGCGGGGGCAATCACAGATACGCAGTATTTT

j_gene: TRBJ1-2
d_gene: -
abundance: many
v_gene: TRBV30
CDR3aa: CAWTPDGYGYTF
CDR3nt: TGTGCCTGGACCCCGGACGGCTATGGCTACACCTTC